The 28 T cell receptor beta chains presented below share a single source sample, sequenced in a study of T cells after yellow fever vaccination. TCRdb re-called the 5' RACE reads through MiXCR, storing one row per CDR3 protein. This table holds about 340,000 distinct CDR3 sequences, about an eighth found once. The source was CD4+ T cells sorted from PBMCs, collected 15 days after the yellow fever booster vaccination. Every receptor here comes from a man aged 18 to 29 who received the YFV17D yellow fever vaccine.

In DNA, the CDR3 is TGTGCCAGCAGCCGAGTATCAACCGGGGAGCTGTTTTTT. Translation: CASSRVSTGELFF. The chain is built from TRBV7-7 and TRBJ2-2; D is ambiguous. The V and J ends lost 5 bases and 5 bases respectively, with 9 bases between them. Per germline, CDR1 SSHAT and CDR2 FNYEAQ (reference sequence). CDR3 length: 13 amino acids. The variable domain in full, with the rest retrieved from reference TRBV7-7 and TRBJ2-2, is GAGVSQSPRYKVTKRGQDVTLRCDPISSHATLYWYQQALGQGPEFLTYFNYEAQPDKSGLPSDRFSAERPEGSISTLTIQRTEQRDSAMYRCASSRVSTGELFFGEGSRLTVL.

This clonotype turned up a few times. This chain connects TRBV6-2 or TRBV6-3 to TRBJ2-7; TRBD2 matches 9 bases. V gave up 8 bases and J gave up 6 bases; unmatched junction bases: 11. In germline, CDR1 is MNHEY, CDR2 SVGEGT. There are 14 residues in the CDR3. CDR3 sequence (DNA): TGTGCCAGCCGCCGCGGGGGGGAGGTGATCGAGCAGTACTTC. Its translation: CASRRGGEVIEQYF.

This clonotype showed up many times. The V call is TRBV4-3, the J call TRBJ1-2; the D gene is possibly TRBD1 (5 bases). Trimming shortened V by 4 bases and J by 3 bases, and 15 bases separated the two germline ends. Germline V lookup: CDR1 LGHNA, CDR2 YSLEER. This CDR3 comprises 15 residues. The CDR3 DNA is TGCGCCAGCAGCCCCGCTCGGGAGGGGCACTATGGCTACACCTTC. Its protein product is CASSPAREGHYGYTF.

This clonotype came up many times. This chain connects TRBV7-2 to TRBJ2-5; no firm D call. With 2 bases removed from V and 1 base from J, the gap between germline ends came to 14 bases. Germline V gene sequence: CDR1 SGHTA, CDR2 FQGNSA. The CDR3 extends over 16 amino acids. The CDR3 DNA is TGTGCCAGCAGCTTAATAGTGCCGTTTTTCCAAGAGACCCAGTACTTC. This sequence encodes CASSLIVPFFQETQYF.

This clonotype has only a few counts. The CDR3 is CASSRNRGLEETQYF. CDR3 bases: TGTGCCAGCAGTAGAAACAGGGGGCTGGAAGAGACCCAGTACTTC. J is TRBJ2-5 and V is TRBV6-1; 9 nucleotides match TRBD1. V lost 5 bases and J lost 3; bases outside the gene matches: 7. Looked up from germline, CDR1 is MNHNS and CDR2 is SASEGT. The CDR3 has 15 amino acids.

This clonotype was seen only a few times. The genes are TRBV10-3 and TRBJ1-6; no firm D call. The V end lost 6 bases, the J end lost 11 bases, and 14 bases lay between the germline ends. The V gene's germline CDR1 is ENHRY and CDR2 SYGVKD. This CDR3 region has 13 residues. CDR3 in amino acids: CAISPEVQTPLHF. CDR3 coding DNA: TGTGCCATCAGCCCAGAGGTACAGACACCCCTCCACTTT.

This clonotype was seen only a few times. The chain has TRBV18 and TRBJ2-6; D gene unclear. V was shortened by 3 bases and J by 4 bases, with 16 bases between the two germline ends. Germline V gene sequence: CDR1 KGHSH, CDR2 LQKENI. This CDR3 is built from 17 residues. This chain's CDR3 is CASSPPDHLPGANVLTF. CDR3 sequence (DNA): TGTGCCAGCTCACCTCCGGACCATCTGCCAGGGGCCAACGTCCTGACTTTC.

This chain joins TRBV6-1 and TRBJ2-6, with D perhaps matching TRBD1 (5 bases). V lost 4 bases and J lost 2, with 12 bases in between. Germline V gene data show CDR1 as MNHNS and CDR2 as SASEGT. The CDR3 contains 16 residues. The CDR3 protein is CASSGSQGTGANVLTF. The DNA for the CDR3 is TGTGCCAGCAGTGGATCCCAGGGAACTGGGGCCAACGTCCTGACTTTC.

The table lists this clonotype with a few counts. The rearrangement uses TRBV18 and TRBJ2-5, with D uncertain. V dropped 0 bases and J dropped 5 bases, with 7 bases sitting between them. The CDR3 is 13 amino acids. Per germline, CDR1 KGHSH and CDR2 LQKENI. CDR3 loop: CASSPPVSETQYF. DNA of the CDR3: TGTGCCAGCTCACCACCGGTCTCGGAGACCCAGTACTTC.

This clonotype was observed at least ten times. CDR3 nucleotide sequence: TGCAGCGTTGTAAGTTGGGCACAAAACTATGGCTACACCTTC. Its protein product is CSVVSWAQNYGYTF. The rearrangement uses TRBV29-1 and TRBJ1-2; the D is unclear. V gave up 4 bases and J gave up 2 bases, with 14 bases separating them. There are 14 residues in the CDR3. From germline, CDR1 is SQVTM and CDR2 ANQGSEA. The full variable domain, with the rest looked up from reference TRBV29-1 and TRBJ1-2, is SAVISQKPSRDICQRGTSLTIQCQVDSQVTMMFWYRQQPGQSLTLIATANQGSEATYESGFVIDKFPISRPNLTFSTLTVSNMSPEDSSIYLCSVVSWAQNYGYTFGSGTRLTVV.

The rearrangement joins TRBV5-8 to TRBJ2-5, with D maybe TRBD2 (6 bases). There are 13 residues in the CDR3. Trimming left V 7 bases short and J 5 bases short, with 15 bases between. Germline-derived CDR1 and CDR2 are SGHTS and YDEGEE. The CDR3 bases are TGTGCCAGCGGATTTAGCGGTCCTGAGACCCAGTACTTC. Residues: CASGFSGPETQYF.

This clonotype showed up just a few times. V is TRBV6-2 or TRBV6-3 and J is TRBJ2-3; D is uncertain. The germline V gene encodes CDR1 MNHEY and CDR2 SVGEGT. The V gene lost 2 bases and the J gene lost 4 bases, with 4 bases spanning the gap. The length of the CDR3 is 12 residues. The CDR3 loop is CASSYVADTQYF. The CDR3 DNA reads TGTGCCAGCAGTTACGTGGCAGATACGCAGTATTTT.

J is TRBJ1-2 and V is TRBV2; tentatively, D is TRBD1 (6 bases). The V gene's germline CDR1 is SNHLY and CDR2 FYNNEI. The CDR3 loop spans 13 amino acids. V lost 6 bases and J lost 6, with 14 bases in between. The CDR3 here is CASRGQPYNGYTF. CDR3 nucleotides: TGTGCCAGCAGAGGACAGCCCTACAATGGCTACACCTTC.

This clonotype has a handful of counts. This chain links TRBV7-8 with TRBJ2-2; 7 positions match TRBD2. The CDR3 is 13 amino acids. V lost 3 bases, J lost 6 bases, and 1 base stayed unmatched. Per germline, CDR1 SGHVS and CDR2 FQNEAQ. CDR3 sequence: CASSFREAGELFF. CDR3 bases: TGTGCCAGCAGCTTTCGGGAGGCCGGGGAGCTGTTTTTT.

This clonotype was observed at least ten times. This chain joins TRBV5-1 and TRBJ2-6; D is uncertain. The V end lost 4 bases, the J end lost 1 base, and 6 bases lay between the germline ends. The CDR3 has 14 residues. Germline CDR1 reads SGHRS; CDR2 reads YFSETQ. Here the CDR3 reads CASSRSSGANVLTF. CDR3 nucleotide sequence: TGCGCCAGCAGCCGCAGTTCTGGGGCCAACGTCCTGACTTTC.

The V and J genes are TRBV11-2 and TRBJ2-5, with D tentatively TRBD2 (7 bases). This CDR3 spans 13 amino acids. Trimming pared 9 bases from V and 1 base from J, leaving 12 bases between. CDR1 and CDR2 (germline): SGHAT, FQNNGV. This CDR3 is CASSRGAQETQYF. CDR3 nucleotide sequence: TGTGCCAGTAGTCGGGGGGCCCAAGAGACCCAGTACTTC.

V usage is TRBV12-3 or TRBV12-4 and J usage is TRBJ2-1; D is possibly TRBD1 or TRBD2 (6 bases each). Between the trimmed V and J ends, which lost 8 bases and 15 bases, there was a span of 20 bases. CDR3 length equals 12 residues. The CDR3 protein is CASRGYPGAWFF. In DNA form, the CDR3 reads TGTGCCAGCCGAGGCTATCCGGGGGCCTGGTTCTTC.

The rearrangement links TRBV4-3 to TRBJ1-1; 7 bases are a match to TRBD1. Germline CDR1 LGHNA, CDR2 YSLEER. Trimming cost V 1 base and J 5 bases; bases outside gene matches: 7. The CDR3 sequence is 15 residues long. The CDR3 DNA follows: TGCGCCAGCAGCCAAGGGGGGGCAGGGGGGACTGAAGCTTTCTTT. It encodes CASSQGGAGGTEAFF.

This clonotype was picked up a small number of times. The chain joins TRBV4-3 to TRBJ2-2, with TRBD2 as a possible D gene (5 bases). The CDR3 is 15 amino acids. Germline V gene data show CDR1 as LGHNA and CDR2 as YSLEER. V lost 4 bases and J 5 bases, leaving 14 bases between the germline ends. Written as DNA, the CDR3 is TGCGCCAGCAGCCCCCAAGTTAGGGAGACCGGGGAGCTGTTTTTT. Translated: CASSPQVRETGELFF.

This chain links TRBV6-6 with TRBJ2-7; 7 nucleotides match TRBD1. There are 17 residues in the CDR3. Trimming removed 2 bases from V and 10 bases from J; junction bases left unmatched: 20. Germline CDR1 and CDR2: MNHNY and SVGAGI (reference sequence). This CDR3 reads CASSYLGPTGTEYVQYV. The DNA of the CDR3 is TGTGCCAGCAGTTACCTCGGACCAACCGGGACAGAGTACGTCCAGTACGTC.

The rearrangement uses TRBV5-1 and TRBJ1-2; D uncertain. CDR3 size: 13 residues. Per the germline V gene, CDR1 is SGHRS and CDR2 is YFSETQ. The germline V and J ends were trimmed by 0 bases and 6 bases, with 9 bases remaining between them. Here the CDR3 DNA reads TGCGCCAGCAGCTTGGAGCCATGGGATGGCTACACCTTC. This gives the protein CASSLEPWDGYTF.

This clonotype was seen more than once but under ten times. V and J are TRBV9 and TRBJ1-1, with unresolved D. The germline V gene encodes CDR1 SGDLS and CDR2 YYNGEE. V lost 0 bases and J lost 5, with 14 bases in between. This CDR3 is 15 amino acids long. This chain's CDR3 is CASSVDLGSRTEAFF. The CDR3 DNA reads TGTGCCAGCAGCGTAGATCTGGGATCACGGACTGAAGCTTTCTTT.

This sequence joins TRBV7-2 and TRBJ2-7; tentative D call: TRBD1 (6 bases). Germline lookup yields CDR1 SGHTA and CDR2 FQGNSA. V lost 0 bases and J lost 7, with 10 bases in between. CDR3 length: 13 residues. CDR3: CASSLAHRDEQYF. In DNA form, the CDR3 reads TGTGCCAGCAGCTTAGCTCACAGGGATGAGCAGTACTTC.

Worth noting for this clonotype: Possible read error: a much larger clone is one base away. The gene calls are TRBV7-9 and TRBJ2-1; 8 bases map to TRBD2. In germline, CDR1 is SEHNR, CDR2 FQNEAQ (reference sequence). J gave up 0 bases and V 4 bases, and 2 bases lay outside the gene matches. The CDR3 sequence is 15 residues long. The CDR3 loop is CASSSRGGSYNEQFF. In DNA form, the CDR3 reads TGTGCCAGCAGCTCACGGGGGGGCTCCTACAATGAGCAGTTCTTC.

This clonotype has more than one count but fewer than ten. V is TRBV19 and J is TRBJ1-5; D is ambiguous. From germline, CDR1 is LNHDA and CDR2 SQIVND (reference sequence). The CDR3 totals 15 residues. V was pared by 5 bases and J by 4 bases, with 15 bases between. CDR3 amino acids: CASSPRWPGNQPQHF. In nucleotides, the CDR3 is TGTGCCAGTAGTCCCCGGTGGCCCGGAAATCAGCCCCAGCATTTT.

This clonotype has a handful of counts. The gene calls are TRBV7-2 and TRBJ2-2; D is perhaps TRBD1 or TRBD2 (5 bases each). The CDR3 is made up of 15 amino acids. Between the trimmed V and J ends, which lost 1 base and 5 bases, there was a span of 11 bases. Looked up from germline, CDR1 is SGHTA and CDR2 is FQGNSA. As DNA, the CDR3 is TGTGCCAGCAGCTTAGTCGGGGCACGGACCGGGGAGCTGTTTTTT. Translation gives CASSLVGARTGELFF.

CDR3 protein: CASSFKPGPYEQYV. The CDR3 nucleotides are TGTGCCAGCAGCTTTAAACCGGGACCCTACGAGCAGTACGTC. The chain employs TRBV7-2 and TRBJ2-7; either TRBD1 or TRBD2 may supply D (5 bases each). CDR1 and CDR2 (germline): SGHTA, FQGNSA. V lost 3 bases and J lost 2, with 11 bases in between. There are 14 residues in the CDR3.

The V call is TRBV30, the J call TRBJ1-5; 9 bases match TRBD1. The germline gives CDR1 GTSNPN, CDR2 SVGIG (reference sequence). CDR3 length: 13 residues. The trim removed 2 bases at V and 5 bases at J, leaving 1 base unmatched. In nucleotides, the CDR3 is TGTGCCTGGAGTAGACAGGGGGATCAGCCCCAGCATTTT. Encoded protein: CAWSRQGDQPQHF.